A selection of T cell receptor beta chains follows, all from one sample in a study of blood T cell repertoires in COVID-19. Produced via immunoSEQ multiplex PCR; TCRdb's table is partial and in-frame only. The repertoire holds some 390,000 clones, 75% to 90% seen once, with 0.9% to 1.2% in the top ten. The sample was PBMCs or T cells enriched from blood (not recorded which). These receptors were obtained from a man younger than 40 who had recovered from COVID-19. The CDR3 runs from the conserved cysteine through the conserved F or W. A D gene is named only where the DNA matches it firmly. Some rows have no size entry. The others give once, few or many, or a class for an expanded clone.

>TRBJ2-7|.|TRBV19|TRBD1
TGTGCCAGTAGTTCCCGGACAGGGGGGGACTCCTACGAGCAGTACTTC
CASSSRTGGDSYEQYF
>TRBJ2-3|.|TRBV5-1|TRBD1
TGCGCCAGCAGCACCCGGACAGGGGGCCTTACCACAGATACGCAGTATTTT
CASSTRTGGLTTDTQYF
>TRBJ2-6|.|TRBV27|TRBD1
TGTGCCAGCAAATTCTCCGGGACAGGGTTTGGGGCCAACGTCCTGACTTTC
CASKFSGTGFGANVLTF
>TRBJ1-2|.|TRBV28|.
TGTGCCAGCAGCCCTAGGGGCAGGGGATCTAACTATGGCTACACCTTC
CASSPRGRGSNYGYTF
>TRBJ2-5|many|TRBV19|TRBD2
TGTGCCAGTTCCGGGGGGAGAGAGACCCAGTACTTC
CASSGGRETQYF
>TRBJ2-1|.|TRBV24-1|.
TGTGCCACCAGTGCTCAGGGAATCTCCCCCTACAATGAGCAGTTCTTC
CATSAQGISPYNEQFF
>TRBJ1-1|.|TRBV29-1|TRBD1
TGCAGCGTGGAAGGACAGGAAAACACTGAAGCTTTCTTT
CSVEGQENTEAFF
>TRBJ2-7|.|TRBV19|.
TGTGCCAGTAGTACCCGTCGGGAGAGGTCCTACGAGCAGTACTTC
CASSTRRERSYEQYF
>TRBJ2-1|.|TRBV7-2|.
TGTGCCAGCAGCTATACTACAATCAATGAGCAGTTCTTC
CASSYTTINEQFF
>TRBJ1-2|.|TRBV4-1|TRBD1
TGCGCCAGCAGCCCCGGGACAGGGGTCTATGGCTACACCTTC
CASSPGTGVYGYTF
>TRBJ2-2|.|TRBV10-3|TRBD2
TGTGCCATCAGTGCCTCCATCCTAGCGGGAGGCTCCGGGGAGCTGTTTTTT
CAISASILAGGSGELFF